These T cell receptor beta chains were read from a single sample in a study of blood T cell repertoires in COVID-19. Using immunoSEQ multiplex PCR, the repertoire was profiled, and TCRdb retains in-frame clones only, with some absent. This sample has about 28,000 clones, with roughly 87% found just once. The sequenced material came from peripheral blood. Receptor source: a human donor in a cohort sampled during active COVID-19. The CDR3 runs from the conserved cysteine through the conserved F or W. Size values are once, few and many counts, or a class for expanded clones, and some rows have none.

j_gene	abundance	v_gene	CDR3aa
TRBJ2-7	-	TRBV18	CASSTGTEYEQYF
TRBJ1-2	-	TRBV18	CASSPQPQEYGYTF
TRBJ1-4	few	TRBV13	CASSRRSPAADEKLFF
TRBJ2-3	-	TRBV19	CASSIVKLDTQYF
TRBJ1-4	-	TRBV19	CASSSDGRANEKLFF
TRBJ1-1	once	TRBV29-1	CSGKRGFLNTEAFF
TRBJ2-1	-	TRBV13	CASSNKDRGLDEQFF
TRBJ1-1	-	TRBV19	CASSISRLMNTEAFF
TRBJ2-5	few	TRBV9	CASSVGASGGPQETQYF
TRBJ1-6	-	TRBV6-5	CASSKRQTGYSPLHF
TRBJ1-1	-	TRBV7-2	CASSLVGQITEAFF
TRBJ2-7	-	TRBV12-3/TRBV12-4	CASRGTDLGEQYF
TRBJ2-3	-	TRBV7-2	CASSLVLADTQYF
TRBJ2-6	-	TRBV6-6	CASSYPGANVLTF
TRBJ1-1	-	TRBV5-4	CASLGRGRRTEAFF
TRBJ2-1	-	TRBV6-6	CASSYQKENEQFF
TRBJ2-6	-	TRBV6-4	CASSPDRAGANVLTF
TRBJ1-5	-	TRBV12-3/TRBV12-4	CASSKDRGQPQHF
TRBJ2-1	-	TRBV14	CASSQVVSRGAHNEQFF
TRBJ2-1	-	TRBV30	CAWGTSGGREQFF
TRBJ1-2	-	TRBV6-5	CASSPGLIYGYTF
TRBJ1-1	-	TRBV5-6	CASSPGQGSLYTEAFF
TRBJ1-1	-	TRBV9	CASSARQSNTEAFF
TRBJ2-1	-	TRBV7-9	CASSFRYASWFF
TRBJ2-6	-	TRBV5-1	CASSPSSVSSGANVLTF
TRBJ2-3	-	TRBV4-2	CASSQGSSGGVDRSTDTQYF
TRBJ2-7	once	TRBV30	CAWCEPLSYEQYF
TRBJ2-7	-	TRBV20-1	CSAISLYEQYF
TRBJ1-1	once	TRBV7-3	CASRQGLNTEAFF
TRBJ2-7	-	TRBV6-4	CASSDSIQGKPSTLSSYEQYF
TRBJ2-7	-	TRBV2	CASSRIGAYEQYF
TRBJ2-1	-	TRBV28	CASRRIGAGTGLF
TRBJ2-2	-	TRBV18	CASSPISGNTGELFF
TRBJ2-3	-	TRBV6-5	CASSTPGVGDTQYF
TRBJ2-1	-	TRBV27	CASSFEGVYYNEQFF
TRBJ1-3	-	TRBV5-4	CASSLDRNSGNTIYF
TRBJ2-3	-	TRBV5-1	CASTTGGLDFGDTQYF
TRBJ2-1	-	TRBV19	CASSTGLAGGEQFF
TRBJ1-1	-	TRBV2	CASTQNAGNTEAFF
TRBJ2-7	-	TRBV25-1	CASKTESYEQYF
TRBJ1-1	-	TRBV6-2/TRBV6-3	CASSYSTSPRGTEAFF
TRBJ1-1	-	TRBV27	CASSLGTGLEAFF
TRBJ2-2	few	TRBV27	CASSFTGVTGELFF
TRBJ2-5	-	TRBV10-1	CASSESTGTGETQYF
TRBJ1-4	-	TRBV27	CASSLLWGGGEKLFF
TRBJ1-5	-	TRBV19	CASSIRGAGNQPQHF
TRBJ2-3	-	TRBV9	CASSVSSGSTDTQYF
TRBJ2-1	-	TRBV14	CASSQMGWTSGGYNEQFF
TRBJ2-1	-	TRBV11-2	CASSSGGAGDSYNEQFF
TRBJ1-2	-	TRBV5-4	CASSLGTGGNYGYTF
TRBJ1-1	-	TRBV5-6	CASTRQGSMNTEAFF